The 6 T cell receptor beta chains below were found in one sample sequenced in a study of graft-versus-host responses after intestinal transplantation. TCRdb's copy holds only in-frame clones and misses some; the assay was immunoSEQ multiplex PCR. The table records about 89,000 clones, 94% of them present only once. Their antigens remain unidentified. The specimen comprised unstimulated CD4+ T cells sorted from spleen or lymph node cells, sampled before transplant. The receptors derive from a human donor who was the organ donor for an intestinal transplant.

The rearrangement links TRBV28 to TRBJ1-4; TRBD1 agrees at 7 bases. Trimming removed 1 base from V and 0 bases from J; junction bases left unmatched: 5. Germline V gene lookup returns CDR1 MDHEN and CDR2 SYDVKM. The CDR3 has 17 residues. Here the CDR3 DNA reads TGTGCCAGCAGTTTATCGGCAGGGGGGGCAACTAATGAAAAACTGTTTTTT. Translated, it gives CASSLSAGGATNEKLFF.

The V call is TRBV19, the J call TRBJ2-5; D may correspond to TRBD1 or TRBD2 (5 bases each). The J call may be faulty, since TRBJ2-7 better matches the DNA end. From germline, CDR1 is LNHDA and CDR2 SQIVND (reference sequence). The CDR3 sequence is 13 residues long. The chain's CDR3 is CASSRDAEYEQYF. CDR3 coding DNA: TGTGCCAGTAGTCGGGACGCCGAATACGAGCAGTACTTC.

The chain has TRBV30 and TRBJ2-7, with 8 bases aligning to TRBD2. The CDR3 length is 12 residues. V shed 0 bases, J shed 10 bases, and the junction held 5 bases outside the gene matches. Germline V gene data show CDR1 as GTSNPN and CDR2 as SVGIG (reference sequence). The CDR3 DNA follows: TGTGCCTGGAGTGTGGGTAGCGGGGTTCAGTACTTC. Translated, it gives CAWSVGSGVQYF.

The chain links TRBV4-2 to TRBJ1-2, with a weak D call TRBD1 (6 bases). V was trimmed by 0 bases and J by 2 bases, leaving 10 bases between them. Germline loops: CDR1 LGHNA, CDR2 YNFKEQ. The CDR3 loop spans 15 amino acids. DNA for the CDR3: TGTGCCAGCAGCCAAGAGTTCACAGGGAACTATGGCTACACCTTC. Protein sequence: CASSQEFTGNYGYTF.

The chain combines TRBV11-2 with TRBJ1-6; tentatively, D is TRBD1 (6 bases). Germline CDR1 SGHAT, CDR2 FQNNGV. This CDR3 spans 19 amino acids. V lost 6 bases and J 3 bases, leaving 24 bases between the germline ends. CDR3: CASRPRVQGKLYYNSPLHF. DNA for the CDR3: TGTGCCAGCAGACCCCGAGTACAGGGTAAACTATACTATAATTCACCCCTCCACTTT.

The chain carries TRBV28 and TRBJ2-7; TRBD1 is a possible D gene (7 bases). Germline V gene lookup returns CDR1 MDHEN and CDR2 SYDVKM. V lost 6 bases to trimming and J lost 7 bases, with 19 bases between them. The CDR3 extends over 14 amino acids. This CDR3 is CASSPPRQGGEQYF. The CDR3, as DNA: TGTGCCAGCAGCCCACCCAGACAGGGAGGAGAGCAGTACTTC.